This TCR beta chain stems from a study of cytomegalovirus exposure and HLA in healthy donors. The overall study: In terms of ancestry, the Caucasian-associated cluster contained about four fifths of the approximately 400 genotyped donors.

The PCR was carried out with 60 Vbeta primers and 13 Jbeta primers. The table came from immunoSEQ multiplex PCR; TCRdb's copy has only in-frame clones and leaves some out. The data show around 130,000 clones, roughly 82% seen once. Trimming removed 4 bases at V and 6 bases at J, with 22 bases between. Germline CDR1 reads SGHDT; CDR2 reads YYEEEE. The CDR3 consists of 16 residues. Specimen: PBMCs. The clonotype originates from a woman aged 18-29 years in good health and CMV-seronegative. The chain combines TRBV5-6 with TRBJ1-2; tentatively, D is TRBD1 (6 bases). CDR3: CASSGVVAGVRDGYTF. The CDR3 DNA is TGTGCCAGCAGCGGGGTAGTGGCAGGGGTCCGGGATGGCTACACCTTC.